The 4 T cell receptor beta chains below all came from one sample that was sequenced in a study of T cells expressing NK-cell markers. TCRdb re-analyzed the 5' RACE reads; it lists each CDR3 protein once, without DNA. The sample totals about 30,000 distinct CDR3 sequences. The specimen sequenced was blood T cells: a sorted CD56 or NKG2C T cell subset, CD4+ or CD8+ T cells, or bulk PBMC T cells (not recorded which). These TCRs come from a woman aged 18-70 years in good health.

The chain links TRBV7-8 to TRBJ2-7. Germline V gene sequence: CDR1 SGHVS, CDR2 FQNEAQ. CDR3 length: 12 amino acids. CDR3 loop: CASSLRGYEQYF.

This chain connects TRBV27 to TRBJ1-5. Germline V CDR1 and CDR2: MNHEY, SMNVEV (reference sequence). CDR3 size: 15 residues. This CDR3 reads CASSSGGVRGQPQHF.

V usage is TRBV5-6 and J usage is TRBJ2-1; the D call from TCRdb, TRBD1, cannot be confirmed without DNA. Germline V gene sequence: CDR1 SGHDT, CDR2 YYEEEE. This CDR3 has 14 residues. The CDR3 protein is CASSPWGGINEQFF.

The chain uses TRBV20-1 and TRBJ1-3; TCRdb calls TRBD1, which cannot be checked without DNA. The CDR3 is 18 residues long. Per germline, CDR1 DFQATT and CDR2 SNEGSKA (reference sequence). The CDR3: CSARDDLGRDPSGNTIYF.